These T cell receptor beta chains were read from a single sample in a study of siplizumab effects on memory and regulatory T cells. The assay was immunoSEQ multiplex PCR, and TCRdb's table has in-frame clones only and misses some. Of some 65,000 clones in the sample, 80% to 90% are singletons; the top ten hold under 2%. Material for sequencing was Tregs sorted from blood. The origin of the receptors is a human donor in good health. Both conserved end residues are part of each CDR3. D genes are given only for firm matches. Clone size is shown for a subset of rows, as once, few, many or a class of expanded clone.

d_call,clone_size,j_call,v_call,cdr3_aa,cdr3_nt
TRBD2,-,TRBJ2-5,TRBV19,CASSMGTTPGETQYF,TGTGCCAGTAGTATGGGGACTACCCCTGGAGAGACCCAGTACTTC
-,-,TRBJ1-5,TRBV4-1,CASSQEGQRNQPQHF,TGCGCCAGCAGCCAAGAAGGACAACGCAATCAGCCCCAGCATTTT
-,medium-sized,TRBJ1-1,TRBV9,CASSVETNTEAFF,TGTGCCAGCAGCGTAGAAACGAACACTGAAGCTTTCTTT
-,-,TRBJ1-1,TRBV4-1,CASSQARDSANTEAFF,TGCGCCAGCAGCCAGGCCCGGGACTCAGCGAACACTGAAGCTTTCTTT
-,-,TRBJ1-1,TRBV2,CASIGRDGKVEAFF,TGTGCCAGCATAGGTCGGGACGGAAAGGTGGAAGCTTTCTTT
-,-,TRBJ2-7,TRBV20-1,CSATSYEQYF,TGCAGTGCTACATCCTACGAGCAGTACTTC
-,-,TRBJ1-3,TRBV19,CAIPIGNTIYF,TGTGCCATCCCGATTGGAAACACCATATATTTT
TRBD2,-,TRBJ2-1,TRBV19,CASTLTGTSGNEQFF,TGTGCCAGTACCTTGACAGGGACTAGCGGGAATGAGCAGTTCTTC
-,-,TRBJ1-4,TRBV19,CASSPQGGTNEKLFF,TGTGCCAGTAGTCCGCAGGGAGGAACTAATGAAAAACTGTTTTTT
-,-,TRBJ2-1,TRBV6-6,CASSLDNEQFF,TGTGCCAGCAGCCTTGACAATGAGCAGTTCTTC
-,-,TRBJ2-7,TRBV29-1,CSVRRGPQYF,TGCAGCGTCCGACGGGGCCCGCAGTACTTC
-,-,TRBJ1-3,TRBV29-1,CSVEPPGNTIYF,TGCAGCGTTGAACCCCCTGGAAACACCATATATTTT
-,once,TRBJ1-2,TRBV6-6,CASSPNRADYGYTF,TGTGCCAGCAGTCCAAACAGGGCCGACTATGGCTACACCTTC
-,once,TRBJ2-7,TRBV19,CASSHRGGTRSYEQYF,TGTGCCAGTAGTCACCGAGGGGGGACACGGAGCTACGAGCAGTACTTC
-,-,TRBJ2-1,TRBV4-3,CASRGSHSSYNEQFF,TGCGCCAGCAGAGGAAGTCACAGCTCCTACAATGAGCAGTTCTTC
TRBD1,-,TRBJ1-2,TRBV7-9,CASSSDRLFVQGYTF,TGTGCCAGCAGCTCGGACAGGCTGTTTGTACAAGGCTACACCTTC
-,few,TRBJ1-3,TRBV19,CASMTDTYTIYF,TGTGCCAGTATGACGGATACGTACACCATATATTTT
TRBD2,-,TRBJ2-1,TRBV18,CASSPGLALYNEQFF,TGTGCCAGCTCACCTGGACTAGCGCTCTACAATGAGCAGTTCTTC
TRBD2,-,TRBJ2-1,TRBV7-2,CASSSGTSGRVYNEQFF,TGTGCCAGCAGCTCCGGGACTAGCGGGAGGGTATACAATGAGCAGTTCTTC
-,-,TRBJ2-5,TRBV15,CATSLMQETQYF,TGTGCCACCAGTTTGATGCAAGAGACCCAGTACTTC
TRBD1,-,TRBJ1-1,TRBV30,CAWTWTGFTEAFF,TGTGCCTGGACTTGGACAGGCTTTACTGAAGCTTTCTTT
-,-,TRBJ2-1,TRBV5-4,CASSPGLGKFTEQFF,TGTGCCAGCAGCCCGGGATTAGGAAAGTTTACGGAGCAGTTCTTC
-,medium-sized,TRBJ1-1,TRBV5-4,CASSSKGPMNTEAFF,TGTGCCAGCAGCTCCAAGGGGCCGATGAACACTGAAGCTTTCTTT
TRBD1,-,TRBJ1-1,TRBV10-3,CAIRNPGQGANTEAFF,TGTGCCATCAGAAACCCGGGACAGGGGGCGAACACTGAAGCTTTCTTT
TRBD1,-,TRBJ2-1,TRBV6-1,CASSVRGQVYNEQFF,TGTGCCAGCAGTGTAAGGGGACAGGTATACAATGAGCAGTTCTTC
-,few,TRBJ2-5,TRBV30,CAWSVGVAETQYF,TGTGCCTGGAGTGTAGGGGTTGCAGAGACCCAGTACTTC
-,-,TRBJ2-3,TRBV5-4,CASSLASHSTDTQYF,TGTGCCAGCAGCTTGGCTAGTCATAGCACAGATACGCAGTATTTT
TRBD2,-,TRBJ2-5,TRBV30,CAWSFRTSGRAETQYF,TGTGCCTGGAGCTTTAGGACTAGCGGGAGGGCAGAGACCCAGTACTTC
-,-,TRBJ2-3,TRBV6-1,CASSEYVWGDTQYF,TGTGCCAGCAGTGAATATGTTTGGGGAGATACGCAGTATTTT
-,-,TRBJ2-3,TRBV7-7,CASRLGGDTQYF,TGTGCTAGCAGACTAGGAGGGGATACGCAGTATTTT
TRBD1,-,TRBJ1-1,TRBV5-6,CASSVRGPGNTEAFF,TGTGCCAGCAGCGTCAGGGGGCCCGGGAACACTGAAGCTTTCTTT
TRBD1,-,TRBJ1-3,TRBV6-6,CASRRQGTIGNTIYF,TGTGCCAGCAGAAGACAGGGGACTATTGGAAACACCATATATTTT
-,-,TRBJ2-1,TRBV29-1,CSVEIGTQQFF,TGCAGCGTTGAAATCGGTACTCAGCAGTTCTTC
TRBD1,-,TRBJ1-2,TRBV30,CAFINRGGYTF,TGTGCCTTTATTAACAGGGGAGGCTACACCTTC
-,-,TRBJ2-7,TRBV16,CASSQFRDRSYEQYF,TGTGCCAGCAGCCAATTCCGAGACCGATCCTACGAGCAGTACTTC
TRBD1,-,TRBJ2-1,TRBV28,CASTLVTGSLNNEQFF,TGTGCCAGCACTCTCGTGACAGGGAGTCTGAACAATGAGCAGTTCTTC
-,few,TRBJ2-7,TRBV5-4,CASSNHLRTQRVYEQYF,TGTGCCAGCAGCAACCACCTCCGGACTCAACGGGTCTACGAGCAGTACTTC
TRBD2,-,TRBJ2-7,TRBV5-1,CASSLEAGPSYEQYF,TGCGCCAGCAGCTTGGAAGCGGGGCCCTCCTACGAGCAGTACTTC
TRBD2,-,TRBJ2-7,TRBV9,CASSPQREGYEQYF,TGTGCCAGCAGCCCCCAGCGGGAGGGCTACGAGCAGTACTTC
-,-,TRBJ1-5,TRBV6-6,CASMARGNQPQHF,TGTGCCAGTATGGCCCGGGGCAATCAGCCCCAGCATTTT
-,-,TRBJ1-5,TRBV25-1,CASSEYGQPQHF,TGTGCCAGCAGTGAATATGGGCAGCCCCAGCATTTT
TRBD1,-,TRBJ2-1,TRBV15,CATSRARTGGSYNEQFF,TGTGCCACCAGCAGAGCACGGACAGGGGGCTCCTACAATGAGCAGTTCTTC
-,-,TRBJ2-1,TRBV9,CASSVESEPHEQFF,TGTGCCAGCAGCGTAGAATCCGAACCCCATGAGCAGTTCTTC
-,once,TRBJ1-6,TRBV12-5,CASGLEGVSPLHF,TGTGCTAGTGGTTTGGAGGGGGTTTCACCCCTCCACTTT
TRBD1,-,TRBJ1-1,TRBV5-1,CASSAGTANTEAFF,TGCGCCAGCAGCGCCGGGACAGCGAACACTGAAGCTTTCTTT
-,-,TRBJ1-1,TRBV20-1,CSARGNTEAFF,TGCAGTGCTAGAGGAAACACTGAAGCTTTCTTT
-,-,TRBJ1-2,TRBV9,CASSAHTSTGSYGYTF,TGTGCCAGCAGCGCTCATACATCAACAGGGTCCTATGGCTACACCTTC
TRBD1,-,TRBJ2-7,TRBV5-1,CASSPNRGTYEQYF,TGCGCCAGCAGCCCGAACAGGGGAACCTACGAGCAGTACTTC
-,many,TRBJ1-3,TRBV2,CASSVEGNTIYF,TGTGCCAGCAGTGTTGAAGGAAACACCATATATTTT
-,-,TRBJ2-1,TRBV25-1,CASSELTVPYNEQFF,TGTGCCAGCAGTGAACTGACAGTACCTTACAATGAGCAGTTCTTC
-,-,TRBJ2-1,TRBV27,CASSPGSSYNEQFF,TGTGCCAGCAGTCCAGGGAGCTCCTACAATGAGCAGTTCTTC